These 20 T cell receptor beta chains originate from one sample sequenced in a study of T cells in Graves' hyperthyroidism and ophthalmopathy. RNA transcripts were the template for amplifying TCR beta CDR3 regions. HTBI primers were the set used in a first-round RT-PCR of the TCR CDR3. TCRdb re-derived calls from the multiplex PCR reads in MiXCR, one entry per CDR3 protein. The table shows about 360,000 distinct CDR3 sequences, with 13% occurring only once. Sequencing input: blood. These receptors were taken from a woman aged 18-35 years with Graves' hyperthyroidism.

This clonotype was counted at least ten times. The chain couples TRBV20-1 to TRBJ1-5; TRBD1 is a possible D gene (6 bases). The CDR3 is 15 amino acids. Between the trimmed V and J ends, which lost 0 bases and 6 bases, there was a span of 15 bases. Germline V gene data show CDR1 as DFQATT and CDR2 as SNEGSKA (reference sequence). The CDR3 loop is CSAREEAGAGQPQHF. Here the CDR3 DNA reads TGCAGTGCTAGAGAGGAGGCAGGGGCTGGTCAGCCCCAGCATTTT.

This clonotype was detected many times. The chain carries TRBV28 and TRBJ1-1, with D uncertain. The CDR3 covers 13 residues. The germline gives CDR1 MDHEN, CDR2 SYDVKM. V was shortened by 10 bases and J by 5 bases, with 17 bases between the two germline ends. The CDR3 bases are TGTGCCACCATAGACGGGAGGATGACTGAAGCTTTCTTT. It specifies CATIDGRMTEAFF.

This clonotype has ten or more counts. This rearrangement joins TRBV7-3 to TRBJ2-6; 10 nucleotides match TRBD2. CDR1 SGHTA and CDR2 FQGTGA come from the germline V gene. V gave up 5 bases and J gave up 0 bases; unmatched junction bases: 10. The CDR3 is 19 residues long. CDR3 sequence (DNA): TGTGCCAGCAGCGTCGGGCTAGCGGGGGTTTCCTCTGGGGCCAACGTCCTGACTTTC. Amino acids: CASSVGLAGVSSGANVLTF.

This clonotype was detected many times. The V and J genes are TRBV18 and TRBJ1-1; D unresolved. CDR1 is KGHSH and CDR2 is LQKENI in the germline V gene. Trimming removed 8 bases at V and 1 base at J, with 11 bases between. The CDR3 loop spans 13 amino acids. This chain's CDR3 is CASSPSGNTEAFF. Here the CDR3 DNA reads TGTGCCAGCAGTCCCTCAGGGAACACTGAAGCTTTCTTT.

This clonotype was observed many times. The rearrangement uses TRBV24-1 and TRBJ1-1, with D maybe TRBD1 (5 bases). The CDR3 runs to 13 residues. V dropped 0 bases and J dropped 7 bases, with 8 bases sitting between them. The V gene's germline CDR1 is KGHDR and CDR2 SFDVKD. The CDR3 loop reads CATSDLRGIEAFF. CDR3 sequence (DNA): TGTGCCACCAGTGATTTGCGGGGGATTGAAGCTTTCTTT.

This clonotype was seen at least ten times. This chain links TRBV7-2 with TRBJ2-1; TRBD2 agrees at 11 bases. The CDR3 loop spans 17 amino acids. The trim removed 1 base at V and 10 bases at J, leaving 12 bases unmatched. Germline V gene lookup returns CDR1 SGHTA and CDR2 FQGNSA. The CDR3 region has the DNA TGTGCCAGCAGCTTAGACTCGGCTAGCGGGGGGCTAAAAGAGCAGTTCTTC. Translating it yields CASSLDSASGGLKEQFF.

The chain employs TRBV4-1 and TRBJ2-7; possibly TRBD1 for D (6 bases). In germline, CDR1 is MGHRA, CDR2 YSYEKL. The CDR3 spans 14 residues. V was clipped by 1 base and J by 2 bases, with 9 bases between them. CDR3 region: CASSQVQGPYEQYF. CDR3 in DNA: TGCGCCAGCAGCCAAGTACAGGGCCCCTACGAGCAGTACTTC.

The chain links TRBV4-1 to TRBJ1-5, with D perhaps TRBD1 (5 bases). The V end lost 1 base, the J end lost 9 bases, and 16 bases lay between the germline ends. Germline V CDR1 and CDR2: MGHRA, YSYEKL. The length of the CDR3 is 15 residues. CDR3 residues: CASSQVAGPLGPQHF. The DNA for the CDR3 is TGCGCCAGCAGCCAAGTCGCAGGGCCCCTGGGGCCCCAGCATTTT.

This clonotype occurred many times. The rearrangement joins TRBV7-3 to TRBJ1-3; 8 bases fit TRBD1. There are 19 residues in the CDR3. Germline-derived CDR1 and CDR2 are SGHTA and FQGTGA. Unmatched junction bases numbered 15, after V lost 5 bases and J lost 0 bases. Written as DNA, the CDR3 is TGTGCCAGCAGCCCCGGCCAGGGGGCAGGGTTGGGCTCTGGAAACACCATATATTTT. It specifies CASSPGQGAGLGSGNTIYF.

This clonotype was seen only a few times. This chain connects TRBV19 to TRBJ2-7; D call uncertain. Trimming pared 5 bases from V and 2 bases from J, leaving 10 bases between. Germline V CDR1 and CDR2: LNHDA, SQIVND (reference sequence). CDR3 size: 13 residues. The CDR3 is CASSPLGPYEQYF. DNA for the CDR3: TGTGCCAGTAGTCCGCTGGGTCCCTACGAGCAGTACTTC.

In its sample, this clonotype was seen a few times. A much larger clone sits a single nucleotide away, making a read error possible. The rearrangement uses TRBV2 and TRBJ2-5; TRBD1 matches 9 bases. This CDR3 has 14 amino acids. CDR1 SNHLY and CDR2 FYNNEI come from the germline V gene. The CDR3 DNA sequence: TGTGCCAGTACTCCTGGGACAGGGCTCTTTACCCAGCACTTC. Translating gives CASTPGTGLFTQHF.

The chain links TRBV6-1 to TRBJ2-5; tentatively, D is TRBD2 (6 bases). Deletions cut 6 bases from V and 7 bases from J, with 21 bases between. This CDR3 region has 15 residues. CDR1 is MNHNS and CDR2 is SASEGT in the germline V gene. The CDR3, as DNA: TGTGCCAGCAGACACTCCCGACTAGACTCGGGGACCCAGTACTTC. Its translation is CASRHSRLDSGTQYF.

This clonotype was picked up many times. The chain couples TRBV12-3 or TRBV12-4 to TRBJ1-2; tentatively, D is TRBD1 (5 bases). Trimming pared 4 bases from V and 3 bases from J, leaving 6 bases between. The CDR3 consists of 12 residues. CDR3 DNA sequence: TGTGCCAGCAGTTGGGGGGACTATGGCTACACCTTC. This encodes CASSWGDYGYTF.

In its sample, this clonotype was seen a few times. The CDR3 DNA reads TGTGCCAGCAGTCCTACTAGCGGGGTAAGGAGCTCCTACAATGAGCAGTTCTTC. Protein: CASSPTSGVRSSYNEQFF. The rearrangement joins TRBV27 to TRBJ2-1, with 10 nucleotides matching TRBD2. CDR1 and CDR2 from the germline V gene are MNHEY and SMNVEV (reference sequence). V gave up 5 bases and J gave up 0 bases; unmatched junction bases: 10. The CDR3 spans 18 residues.

The table lists this clonotype with many counts. The chain recombines TRBV18 with TRBJ2-3; 8 bases line up with TRBD1. Germline CDR1 and CDR2: KGHSH and LQKENI. The V and J ends lost 6 bases and 0 bases, in that order; junction bases with no gene match: 8. The CDR3 loop spans 16 amino acids. CDR3 sequence (DNA): TGTGCCAGCTCCCCTCAGGGGGCGGGGAGCACAGATACGCAGTATTTT. Amino acid sequence: CASSPQGAGSTDTQYF.

This clonotype showed up many times. This rearrangement joins TRBV3-1 to TRBJ2-2; 10 bases are shared with TRBD1. CDR1 is LGHDT, CDR2 YNNKEL, per germline (reference sequence). CDR3 length: 17 residues. V dropped 1 base and J dropped 3; count of bases not matched to a gene: 5. CDR3 sequence (DNA): TGTGCCAGCAGCCAAGTTCGGGACAGGGGTTACACCGGGGAGCTGTTTTTT. Translation: CASSQVRDRGYTGELFF.

This clonotype was detected ten times or more. This rearrangement joins TRBV20-1 to TRBJ2-7; D gene unclear. V was cut by 8 bases and J by 3 bases, with 11 bases left in between. This CDR3 region has 11 residues. Per the germline V gene, CDR1 is DFQATT and CDR2 is SNEGSKA (reference sequence). Here the CDR3 DNA reads TGCAGTTGGCAGGCTAACTACGAGCAGTACTTC. It encodes CSWQANYEQYF.

The rearrangement links TRBV10-2 to TRBJ2-1; TRBD2 agrees at 14 bases. V lost 2 bases, J lost 4 bases, and 4 bases stayed unmatched. This CDR3 has 17 amino acids. Looked up from germline, CDR1 is WSHSY and CDR2 is SAAADI. CDR3 sequence: CASSEGLAGGIYNEQFF. The CDR3 DNA follows: TGCGCCAGCAGTGAGGGACTAGCGGGAGGTATATACAATGAGCAGTTCTTC.

This clonotype was found many times. V and J are TRBV4-3 and TRBJ2-1, with TRBD1 matching 9 bases. The CDR3 length is 17 residues. With 4 bases clipped from V and 7 bases from J, the junction kept 14 bases outside the gene matches. Germline lookup yields CDR1 LGHNA and CDR2 YSLEER. The CDR3, as DNA: TGCGCCAGCAGCCGCGTATCGGCCGGGACAGGGAGTAATGAGCAGTTCTTC. This translates into CASSRVSAGTGSNEQFF.

CDR3 DNA: TGTGCCAGCAGTGTCCAGACTAGCGGATACAATGAGCAGTTCTTC. It specifies CASSVQTSGYNEQFF. The rearrangement joins TRBV6-1 to TRBJ2-1; 9 bases are shared with TRBD2. CDR3 length: 15 amino acids. V was pared by 4 bases and J by 4 bases, with 5 bases of the junction left unmatched. Germline CDR1 reads MNHNS; CDR2 reads SASEGT.